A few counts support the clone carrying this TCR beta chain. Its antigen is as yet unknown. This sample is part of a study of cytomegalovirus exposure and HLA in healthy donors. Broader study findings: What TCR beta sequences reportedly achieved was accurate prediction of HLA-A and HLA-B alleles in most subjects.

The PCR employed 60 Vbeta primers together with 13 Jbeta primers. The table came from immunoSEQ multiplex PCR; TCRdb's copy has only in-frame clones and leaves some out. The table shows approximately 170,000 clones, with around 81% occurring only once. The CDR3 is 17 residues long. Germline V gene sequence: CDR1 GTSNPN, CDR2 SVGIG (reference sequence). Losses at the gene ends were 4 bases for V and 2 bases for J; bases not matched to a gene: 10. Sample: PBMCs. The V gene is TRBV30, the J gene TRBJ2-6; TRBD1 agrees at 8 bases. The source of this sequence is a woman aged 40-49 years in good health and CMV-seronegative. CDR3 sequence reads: CAWTLNRGTAGANVLTF. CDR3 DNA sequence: TGTGCCTGGACCTTAAACAGGGGGACTGCTGGGGCCAACGTCCTGACTTTC.